The rows below give T cell receptor beta chains drawn from one sample of a study of cytomegalovirus exposure and HLA in healthy donors. TCRdb keeps only in-frame clones here, not all; method: immunoSEQ multiplex PCR. The sample consists of roughly 150,000 clones, approximately 80% of them appearing once. The sample taken for sequencing was PBMCs. Receptors originate from a boy younger than 10 in good health and CMV-seronegative. Each CDR3 is given with its conserved first and last residue. D genes are given only for firm matches. The size of a clone is reported for some rows only, either as once, few or many, or as a class for expanded clones.

clone size,D gene,J gene,V gene,CDR3 DNA,CDR3 protein
-,-,TRBJ2-3,TRBV6-1,TGTGCCAGCAGCCGTGATGGGGGGGCACCAGATACGCAGTATTTT,CASSRDGGAPDTQYF
once,-,TRBJ2-5,TRBV2,TGTGCCAGCAGTGAGGCCAGTAATCAAGAGACCCAGTACTTC,CASSEASNQETQYF
-,-,TRBJ2-3,TRBV5-6,TGTGCCAGCAGCTTTCTAGTAGTGGGAGCGGTACCAACAGATACGCAGTATTTT,CASSFLVVGAVPTDTQYF
few,TRBD1,TRBJ2-3,TRBV19,TGTGCCACCTCGACAGGGAAGGTGGATACGCAGTATTTT,CATSTGKVDTQYF
-,TRBD2,TRBJ2-1,TRBV29-1,TGCAGCGTTGAAGGGTGGACTAGCGGGAGGAACAATGAGCAGTTCTTC,CSVEGWTSGRNNEQFF
-,TRBD1,TRBJ1-1,TRBV30,TGTGCCTGGAGTACAGGGGGCGGCTTTGAAGCTTTCTTT,CAWSTGGGFEAFF
-,TRBD2,TRBJ2-7,TRBV2,TGTGCCAGCAGTCTTAGCGGGAGGATATACGAGCAGTACTTC,CASSLSGRIYEQYF
-,TRBD1,TRBJ2-3,TRBV7-9,TGTGCCAGCAGCTTTTCGGGACAGGAACTTTATACGCAGTATTTT,CASSFSGQELYTQYF
-,-,TRBJ2-5,TRBV5-1,TGCGCCAGCAGCGTATTGGGCCTCCAAGAGACCCAGTACTTC,CASSVLGLQETQYF
-,-,TRBJ1-5,TRBV4-3,TGCGCCAGCAGCCAAGAGTTGAGGCAGCCCCAGCATTTT,CASSQELRQPQHF
-,TRBD2,TRBJ2-7,TRBV5-6,TGTGCCAGCAGCACCGGACTAGCTGGCGAGCAGTACTTC,CASSTGLAGEQYF
-,TRBD1,TRBJ1-6,TRBV4-1,TGCGCCAGCAGCCAACCCGTGGGACAGGGCCTCTCACCCCTCCACTTT,CASSQPVGQGLSPLHF
-,-,TRBJ1-1,TRBV7-8,TGTGCCAGCAGCCCGAACGCGCGGAGGACTGAAGCTTTCTTT,CASSPNARRTEAFF
-,-,TRBJ1-1,TRBV4-1,TGCGCCAGTACCTCGGGGGTCGGTCCTGAAGCTTTCTTT,CASTSGVGPEAFF
-,-,TRBJ2-5,TRBV29-1,TGCACCATCCCGGGTGTCGGGGGTGGTGGAGAGACCCAGTACTTC,CTIPGVGGGGETQYF
-,TRBD1,TRBJ1-1,TRBV19,TGTGCCAGTAGTATATCCCAGGGGGCTATGAACACTGAAGCTTTCTTT,CASSISQGAMNTEAFF
-,TRBD2,TRBJ2-7,TRBV7-2,TGTGCCAGCAGCCAGACTAGCGCCGATTACGAGCAGTACTTC,CASSQTSADYEQYF
-,TRBD2,TRBJ2-3,TRBV5-4,TGTGCCAGCAGCAGCCGGCCGCTAGCGGTTCCCACAGATACGCAGTATTTT,CASSSRPLAVPTDTQYF
-,TRBD1,TRBJ1-2,TRBV30,TGTGCCTGGAGTGGAGGGACAGGACCATCCTATGGCTACACCTTC,CAWSGGTGPSYGYTF
-,-,TRBJ1-5,TRBV19,TGTGCCAGTAGTATATGGCAGGGGAAAGATCAGCCCCAGCATTTT,CASSIWQGKDQPQHF
-,TRBD2,TRBJ2-1,TRBV15,TGTGCCACCAGCAGATTCGCCGCGACTAGCGGGAGTAGAGTGCAGTTCTTC,CATSRFAATSGSRVQFF
once,-,TRBJ2-3,TRBV9,TGTGCCAGCAGCCCTAGAGGGGGGGGCCCAGATACGCAGTATTTT,CASSPRGGGPDTQYF
-,-,TRBJ2-5,TRBV5-6,TGTGCCAGCAGCTTTGGCTCGGAGACCCAGTACTTC,CASSFGSETQYF
-,-,TRBJ1-6,TRBV6-1,TGTGCCAGCGTGGAAAGGGGGAGGGATTCACCCCTCCACTTT,CASVERGRDSPLHF